This is a list of T cell receptor beta chains from one sample in a study of T-cell memory formation after mild COVID-19. TCRdb processed the 5' RACE reads anew with MiXCR; each CDR3 protein has one entry. The sample lists 25,000 to 30,000 distinct CDR3 sequences, about 16% occurring once. The sequenced sample consisted of PBMCs or a T cell subset sorted from them (not recorded which). The receptors originated from an adult who had mild COVID-19 (a few samples of this study predate the infection). Cell type and time point are not known. Each CDR3 is given with its conserved first and last residue. D genes are given only for firm matches. Size is stated for part of the rows, as once, few or many counts, or as a class when the clone is expanded.

d_call,v_call,clone_size,j_call,cdr3_aa,cdr3_nt
.,TRBV7-2,.,TRBJ1-1,CASSYLTANTEAFF,TGTGCCAGCAGCTACCTGACAGCGAACACTGAAGCTTTCTTT
TRBD1,TRBV20-1,many,TRBJ2-3,CSARDSGGPADTQYF,TGCAGTGCTAGAGACTCAGGGGGCCCCGCAGATACGCAGTATTTT
TRBD1,TRBV7-8,many,TRBJ2-7,CASSLTGQGFYEQYF,TGTGCCAGCAGCTTAACGGGACAGGGATTTTACGAGCAGTACTTC
TRBD2,TRBV4-1,many,TRBJ2-3,CASSPSRTSGGQGTQYF,TGCGCCAGCAGCCCCTCAAGGACTAGCGGGGGGCAGGGTACGCAGTATTTT
TRBD2,TRBV7-2,.,TRBJ2-3,CASSSPVGVAGRTDTQYF,TGTGCCAGCAGCTCCCCCGTGGGGGTAGCGGGGCGCACAGATACGCAGTATTTT
.,TRBV9,many,TRBJ2-1,CASSVVPGGRSYNEQFF,TGTGCCAGCAGCGTAGTACCGGGGGGCCGGTCCTACAATGAGCAGTTCTTC
TRBD1,TRBV5-1,few,TRBJ1-1,CASSLKRGQDAFF,TGCGCCAGCAGCTTGAAAAGGGGGCAGGATGCTTTCTTT
.,TRBV5-5,.,TRBJ1-5,CASSPGTSAVGNQPQHF,TGTGCCAGCAGCCCTGGGACGTCGGCGGTGGGCAATCAGCCCCAGCATTTT
TRBD1,TRBV7-9,.,TRBJ1-2,CASSFTGTGKGGYTF,TGTGCCAGCAGCTTTACCGGGACAGGGAAGGGCGGCTACACCTTC
.,TRBV19,many,TRBJ2-6,CASIQRSGANVLTF,TGTGCCAGTATCCAGCGCTCTGGGGCCAACGTCCTGACTTTC
TRBD2,TRBV5-1,many,TRBJ2-1,CASSFTSGGGNEQFF,TGCGCCAGCAGCTTCACTAGCGGGGGGGGAAATGAGCAGTTCTTC
TRBD1,TRBV12-3/TRBV12-4,many,TRBJ2-3,CASSFGTGVDTQYF,TGTGCCAGCAGTTTCGGGACAGGGGTAGATACGCAGTATTTT
.,TRBV5-6,many,TRBJ2-1,CASSLGPRNSYNEQFF,TGTGCCAGCAGCTTGGGTCCGCGAAACTCCTACAATGAGCAGTTCTTC
.,TRBV29-1,many,TRBJ1-1,CSVAAGWNTEAFF,TGCAGCGTTGCAGCAGGGTGGAACACTGAAGCTTTCTTT
.,TRBV18,.,TRBJ1-5,CASSPPNTHNQPQHF,TGTGCCAGCTCACCACCCAACACCCACAATCAGCCCCAGCATTTT
.,TRBV12-3/TRBV12-4,.,TRBJ2-5,CASSPGGEETQYF,TGTGCCAGCAGTCCAGGTGGGGAAGAGACCCAGTACTTC
.,TRBV27,many,TRBJ2-7,CASTPRGTPSGGYEQYF,TGTGCCAGCACTCCACGGGGGACGCCGAGTGGGGGGTACGAGCAGTACTTC
TRBD1,TRBV10-3,many,TRBJ2-1,CAISEGTGEQFF,TGTGCCATCAGTGAGGGGACAGGGGAGCAGTTCTTC
TRBD1,TRBV7-8,many,TRBJ2-2,CASSRQGANTGELFF,TGTGCCAGCAGCCGCCAGGGGGCAAACACCGGGGAGCTGTTTTTT
.,TRBV7-9,many,TRBJ2-1,CASSSTVTFNEQFF,TGTGCCAGCAGCTCGACAGTTACGTTCAATGAGCAGTTCTTC
.,TRBV5-5,many,TRBJ2-3,CASSLSWQVNQFTDTQYF,TGTGCCAGCAGCTTGTCATGGCAGGTTAATCAATTCACAGATACGCAGTATTTT
.,TRBV12-3/TRBV12-4,many,TRBJ1-2,CASSQNYGYTF,TGTGCCAGCAGCCAAAACTATGGCTACACCTTC
TRBD1,TRBV10-3,few,TRBJ2-5,CAISDAGGTLETQYF,TGTGCCATCAGTGACGCAGGGGGAACACTAGAGACCCAGTACTTC
.,TRBV7-2,many,TRBJ2-1,CASSSSGGPGYNEQFF,TGTGCCAGCAGCTCTTCCGGGGGTCCGGGGTACAATGAGCAGTTCTTC
TRBD1,TRBV7-6,.,TRBJ2-7,CASSHGQGPGEQYF,TGTGCCAGCAGCCACGGACAGGGGCCTGGGGAGCAGTACTTC
TRBD2,TRBV5-1,many,TRBJ2-1,CASSLAKTSGGGLSYNEQFF,TGCGCCAGCAGCTTGGCTAAGACTAGCGGGGGGGGCCTCTCCTACAATGAGCAGTTCTTC
.,TRBV9,many,TRBJ2-1,CASSSIVGEQFF,TGTGCCAGCAGCTCAATAGTTGGTGAGCAGTTCTTC
TRBD1,TRBV10-3,many,TRBJ1-1,CAISESTGQGRTFF,TGTGCCATCAGTGAGTCGACCGGACAGGGTAGGACTTTCTTT
TRBD1,TRBV12-3/TRBV12-4,many,TRBJ1-1,CASTRDRWNTEAFF,TGTGCCAGCACCCGGGACAGATGGAACACTGAAGCTTTCTTT
.,TRBV12-5,many,TRBJ2-7,CASGLVMGLSYEQYF,TGTGCTAGTGGTTTGGTAATGGGGCTATCGTACGAGCAGTACTTC
TRBD2,TRBV20-1,.,TRBJ2-7,CSARASGKHEQYF,TGCAGTGCTAGAGCGAGCGGGAAGCACGAGCAGTACTTC
TRBD1,TRBV24-1,many,TRBJ2-7,CATSETGTYEQYF,TGTGCCACCAGTGAGACAGGGACCTACGAGCAGTACTTC
.,TRBV29-1,many,TRBJ2-1,CSVVYPRDEQFF,TGCAGCGTTGTATACCCACGGGATGAGCAGTTCTTC
TRBD1,TRBV29-1,.,TRBJ1-3,CSVETRGQGDSGNTIYF,TGCAGCGTTGAAACCCGGGGACAGGGGGATTCTGGAAACACCATATATTTT
TRBD2,TRBV18,many,TRBJ2-1,CASSTGLGHNEQFF,TGTGCCAGCTCAACCGGACTAGGGCACAATGAGCAGTTCTTC
.,TRBV12-3/TRBV12-4,many,TRBJ2-3,CASRPDGASQYF,TGTGCCAGCAGACCCGACGGGGCTAGTCAGTATTTT
.,TRBV5-1,many,TRBJ1-1,CASSLERRSEAFF,TGCGCCAGCAGCTTGGAGCGGCGCTCTGAAGCTTTCTTT
TRBD1,TRBV7-2,many,TRBJ1-2,CASSRDRDYGYTF,TGTGCCAGCAGCAGGGACAGGGACTATGGCTACACCTTC
.,TRBV24-1,.,TRBJ2-1,CATSSPLGNEQFF,TGTGCCACCAGTTCCCCCCTTGGCAATGAGCAGTTCTTC
.,TRBV30,few,TRBJ2-5,CAWSLGTGGQQETQYF,TGTGCCTGGAGCCTGGGGACGGGGGGACAACAAGAGACCCAGTACTTC